The 27 T cell receptor beta chains reported below all come from one sample, sequenced in a study of metastatic and nonmetastatic thyroid tumors. Thyroid surgery was performed in patients who had received no treatment beforehand. MiXCR was used by TCRdb to re-call the PCR reads. Of 11,000 to 15,000 clones in the sample, about 3.5% were seen once. Sequenced sample: tumor tissue. All receptors come from a female donor with papillary thyroid cancer or a benign thyroid nodule (not recorded which). Some clones in this sample may be carry-over from other donors' samples.

This clone has only a few counts. This may arise from a read error, as a much more abundant clone is one base away. The chain employs TRBV5-1 and TRBJ2-2; D is possibly TRBD1 (6 bases). Per germline, CDR1 SGHRS and CDR2 YFSETQ. This CDR3 has 15 residues. The ends were cut back, 4 bases at V and 1 base at J, with 11 bases in the middle. CDR3 residues: CASSRSTGNTGELFF. DNA for the CDR3: TGCGCCAGCAGCCGGTCGACAGGGAACACCGGGGAGCTGTTTTTT.

This clone has more than one count but fewer than ten. This chain joins TRBV6-4 and TRBJ2-3, with D perhaps matching TRBD1 (6 bases). The germline gives CDR1 MRHNA, CDR2 SNTAGT. CDR3 length: 15 residues. The germline V and J ends were trimmed by 4 bases and 7 bases, with 18 bases remaining between them. The CDR3 loop is CASSAKGESVNTQYF. The CDR3 DNA follows: TGTGCCAGCAGTGCTAAGGGGGAAAGTGTAAATACGCAGTATTTT.

In its sample, this clone was seen a few times. This chain connects TRBV6-1 to TRBJ1-3; the D is unclear. The germline gives CDR1 MNHNS, CDR2 SASEGT. The length of the CDR3 is 16 residues. V lost 1 base to trimming and J lost 0 bases, with 10 bases between them. CDR3 amino acids: CASSEEDGFSGNTIYF. The CDR3 region has the DNA TGTGCCAGCAGTGAAGAAGATGGCTTCTCTGGAAACACCATATATTTT.

A few counts support this clone. V gene TRBV28 combines with J gene TRBJ2-7, with D hard to call. The CDR3 runs to 12 residues. The V end was cut by 3 bases, the J end by 5 bases, with 8 bases between. Germline lookup yields CDR1 MDHEN and CDR2 SYDVKM. The CDR3 region has the DNA TGTGCCAGCAGTTTTCAGGATGACGAGCAGTACTTC. Translation gives CASSFQDDEQYF.

This clone was recorded a few times. The chain combines TRBV28 with TRBJ2-2; TRBD2 is a possible D gene (5 bases). CDR3 length: 17 residues. The ends were cut back, 9 bases at V and 3 bases at J, with 23 bases in the middle. Germline CDR1 is MDHEN and CDR2 is SYDVKM. The CDR3 nucleotides are TGTGCCAGTATAGGGTCGGGGTCCCCTGGTGACACCGGGGAGCTGTTTTTT. Translation: CASIGSGSPGDTGELFF.

This clone occurred a few times. This chain links TRBV10-2 with TRBJ1-5; the D gene is possibly TRBD1 (6 bases). From germline, CDR1 is WSHSY and CDR2 SAAADI. This CDR3 has 13 residues. The germline V and J ends were trimmed by 4 bases and 4 bases, with 8 bases remaining between them. DNA of the CDR3: TGCGCCAGCAGTGGGACAGAAAATCAGCCCCAGCATTTT. This sequence encodes CASSGTENQPQHF.

This clone was seen at least ten times. V is TRBV14 and J is TRBJ2-3, with TRBD1 matching over 8 bases. The CDR3 has 15 residues. J gave up 4 bases and V 1 base, and 4 bases lay outside the gene matches. Germline CDR1 and CDR2: SGHDN and FVKESK. CDR3 nucleotides: TGTGCCAGCAGCCAAGTGGGGACAGGCCCAGATACGCAGTATTTT. Translating it yields CASSQVGTGPDTQYF.

By share, this clone ranks as medium-sized. The V gene is TRBV5-1, the J gene TRBJ1-5, with 8 positions matching TRBD1. Germline CDR1 SGHRS, CDR2 YFSETQ. CDR3 length: 16 amino acids. V shed 0 bases, J shed 6 bases, and the junction held 8 bases outside the gene matches. CDR3 residues: CASSLAPGGAGQPQHF. The CDR3 nucleotides read TGCGCCAGCAGCTTGGCCCCAGGGGGCGCGGGTCAGCCCCAGCATTTT.

The V call is TRBV6-1, the J call TRBJ2-1; perhaps D is TRBD1 or TRBD2 (7 bases each). This CDR3 spans 15 amino acids. The germline V gene encodes CDR1 MNHNS and CDR2 SASEGT. V was trimmed by 7 bases and J by 8 bases, leaving 21 bases between them. The CDR3, as DNA: TGTGCCAGCACCGCGGGGAGGGGGCGTTGGGATGAGCAGTTCTTC. It codes for CASTAGRGRWDEQFF.

This clone has just a few counts. The J gene is TRBJ2-2, the V gene TRBV6-2 or TRBV6-3; no clear D. There are 14 residues in the CDR3. Germline assignment: CDR1 MNHEY and CDR2 SVGEGT. Trimming removed 0 bases at V and 7 bases at J, with 9 bases between. The CDR3 nucleotides are TGTGCCAGCAGTTACTCAGGAGTACACGGGGAGCTGTTTTTT. Translating it yields CASSYSGVHGELFF.

This clone was found a few times. V is TRBV5-1 and J is TRBJ2-1; D perhaps matches TRBD1 (6 bases). V was cut by 4 bases and J by 13 bases, with 12 bases left in between. The length of the CDR3 is 11 residues. The germline V gene encodes CDR1 SGHRS and CDR2 YFSETQ. DNA of the CDR3: TGCGCCAGCAGCCTCAACAGGGAACAGTTCTTC. As protein: CASSLNREQFF. The complete variable domain, with remaining parts taken from reference TRBV5-1 and TRBJ2-1, reads KAGVTQTPRYLIKTRGQQVTLSCSPISGHRSVSWYQQTPGQGLQFLFEYFSETQRNKGNFPGRFSGRQFSNSRSEMNVSTLELGDSALYLCASSLNREQFFGPGTRLTVL.

The chain employs TRBV4-2 and TRBJ2-3; D not certain. CDR1 is LGHNA, CDR2 YNFKEQ, per germline. The CDR3 is made up of 11 amino acids. Deletions cut 4 bases from V and 6 bases from J, with 5 bases between. In DNA, the CDR3 is TGTGCCAGCAGCCGGTTGGATACGCAGTATTTT. This encodes CASSRLDTQYF.

In this sample, this clone turned up a few times. V and J are TRBV2 and TRBJ1-4; D unclear. Germline CDR1 and CDR2: SNHLY and FYNNEI. Trimming removed 3 bases from V and 5 bases from J, with 10 bases in between. This CDR3 contains 14 residues. The CDR3 region is CASSEYQANEKLFF. The CDR3, as DNA: TGTGCCAGCAGTGAGTACCAGGCAAATGAAAAACTGTTTTTT.

This clone was seen a few times. The chain couples TRBV27 to TRBJ1-2, with D tentatively TRBD1 (6 bases). Germline V gene lookup returns CDR1 MNHEY and CDR2 SMNVEV (reference sequence). V shed 7 bases and J shed 2 bases, with 14 bases lying between them. The CDR3 loop spans 14 amino acids. The CDR3 coding sequence is TGTGCCAGCATCCCATCGACAGGAAACTATGGCTACACCTTC. Translating gives CASIPSTGNYGYTF.

This clone came up a few times. CDR3 bases: TGTGCCAGCAGTTACTCCGGCCGGGAGGGAATCAACTACGAGCAGTACTTC. It is translated as CASSYSGREGINYEQYF. The chain combines TRBV6-2 or TRBV6-3 with TRBJ2-7, with 8 nucleotides matching TRBD2. CDR3 length: 17 residues. The ends lost 0 bases at V and 3 bases at J; junction bases unmatched: 10. Looked up from germline, CDR1 is MNHEY and CDR2 is SVGEGT.

The rearrangement joins TRBV2 to TRBJ2-7; no firm D call. Per the germline V gene, CDR1 is SNHLY and CDR2 is FYNNEI. Trimming stripped 6 bases from V and 4 bases from J, with 16 bases between. The CDR3 covers 14 residues. As DNA, the CDR3 is TGTGCCAGCAGAAGAACCCCAAATGCTTACGAGCAGTACTTC. This sequence encodes CASRRTPNAYEQYF.

This clone was counted ten times or more. The chain carries TRBV7-8 and TRBJ2-2; 9 nucleotides agree with TRBD1. This CDR3 has 15 residues. The V and J ends lost 5 bases and 3 bases, in that order; junction bases with no gene match: 4. Per the germline V gene, CDR1 is SGHVS and CDR2 is FQNEAQ. In DNA form, the CDR3 reads TGTGCCAGCAGCAGATGGACAGGGGACACCGGGGAGCTGTTTTTT. It codes for CASSRWTGDTGELFF.

Notes on this clone: A junction end diverges from the germline sequence, so it may reflect a read error. This chain joins TRBV19 and TRBJ2-5, with 7 positions matching TRBD1. From germline, CDR1 is LNHDA and CDR2 SQIVND (reference sequence). The CDR3 totals 13 residues. The CDR3 spells CASRDTGVETRYF. CDR3 DNA sequence: TGTGCCAGTAGGGATACAGGGGTAGAGACCCGGTACTTC. Full variable domain (outside the CDR3, taken from reference TRBV19 and TRBJ2-5): DGGITQSPKYLFRKEGQNVTLSCEQNLNHDAMYWYRQDPGQGLRLIYYSQIVNDFQKGDIAEGYSVSREKKESFPLTVTSAQKNPTAFYLCASRDTGVETRYFGPGTRLLVL.

This clone was seen a few times. The chain has TRBV5-5 and TRBJ1-4; D is unclear. Germline V gene sequence: CDR1 SGHKS, CDR2 YYEKEE (reference sequence). The CDR3 has 15 amino acids. V was clipped by 0 bases and J by 0 bases, with 6 bases between them. The CDR3 region has the DNA TGTGCCAGCAGCTTGGGTGATGCAACTAATGAAAAACTGTTTTTT. Protein: CASSLGDATNEKLFF.

This clone was counted only a few times. This chain connects TRBV28 to TRBJ2-5, with unresolved D. The germline gives CDR1 MDHEN, CDR2 SYDVKM. The CDR3 length is 15 residues. Trimming left V 6 bases short and J 4 bases short, with 18 bases between. For the CDR3, the DNA is TGTGCCAGCAGCTTACAAGGGCTGGCTGGAGAGACCCAGTACTTC. Its protein is CASSLQGLAGETQYF.

This clone is classed as medium-sized. The rearrangement joins TRBV20-1 to TRBJ2-1; 7 bases line up with TRBD1. This CDR3 is built from 14 residues. Trimming at V came to 1 base and at J to 9 bases, leaving 9 bases not matched to a gene. The germline CDR1 and CDR2 sequences are DFQATT and SNEGSKA (reference sequence). The CDR3 sequence is CSARGTGPLGEQFF. The CDR3 DNA follows: TGCAGTGCTAGAGGGACAGGCCCTTTGGGTGAGCAGTTCTTC.

This clone was seen repeatedly, ten times or more. The rearrangement joins TRBV6-1 to TRBJ2-7; 8 bases match TRBD2. The CDR3 runs 13 residues. The junction had 6 bases not matched to a gene; V was cut back by 5 bases and J by 6 bases. CDR1 is MNHNS, CDR2 SASEGT, per germline. DNA for the CDR3: TGTGCCAGCAGTTGGCTAGCGGGTGCCGAGCAGTACTTC. It codes for CASSWLAGAEQYF.

There are many counts of this clone. This chain uses TRBV27 with TRBJ1-1; a possible D gene is TRBD1 (5 bases). V was cut by 6 bases and J by 6 bases, with 17 bases left in between. The V gene's germline CDR1 is MNHEY and CDR2 SMNVEV (reference sequence). This CDR3 spans 14 amino acids. CDR3 coding DNA: TGTGCCAGCAGGCCTGACCTCAGGGACGCTGAAGCTTTCTTT. Translating it yields CASRPDLRDAEAFF.

This clone was picked up a small number of times. V and J are TRBV28 and TRBJ1-2, with 9 bases aligning to TRBD1. The CDR3 is made up of 16 amino acids. Losses at the gene ends were 5 bases for V and 4 bases for J; bases not matched to a gene: 11. Germline V gene lookup returns CDR1 MDHEN and CDR2 SYDVKM. The DNA of the CDR3 is TGTGCCAGCAGTCGCCTGACAGGGGGACCGCTCTATGGCTACACCTTC. Its translation: CASSRLTGGPLYGYTF.

This clone was seen only a few times. This chain links TRBV20-1 with TRBJ2-1, with a weak D call TRBD1 (5 bases). V was clipped by 1 base and J by 2 bases, with 9 bases between them. The CDR3 has 14 residues. Per germline, CDR1 DFQATT and CDR2 SNEGSKA (reference sequence). The CDR3 region is CSARAGHTYNEQFF. The CDR3 coding sequence is TGCAGTGCTAGAGCAGGGCATACCTACAATGAGCAGTTCTTC.

This clone was counted a few times. V usage is TRBV6-1 and J usage is TRBJ1-2; no definite D call. Trimming cost V 6 bases and J 7 bases, with 15 bases left between them. CDR1 and CDR2 from the germline V gene are MNHNS and SASEGT. The CDR3 loop spans 13 amino acids. The CDR3 protein is CASREQITAGYTF. DNA for the CDR3: TGTGCCAGCAGGGAGCAAATTACTGCTGGCTACACCTTC.

On this clone: Since no conserved phenylalanine or tryptophan closes the CDR3, a read error is the likely cause. Because the CDR3's place on the DNA is in doubt, the DNA is left out and the CDR3 is given as listed by TCRdb. The V and J genes are TRBV6-2 or TRBV6-3 and TRBJ2-7. The germline gives CDR1 MNHEY, CDR2 SVGEGT. The CDR3 length equals 13 residues, ends included. The CDR3 sequence: CASSQGSGYEKYL.